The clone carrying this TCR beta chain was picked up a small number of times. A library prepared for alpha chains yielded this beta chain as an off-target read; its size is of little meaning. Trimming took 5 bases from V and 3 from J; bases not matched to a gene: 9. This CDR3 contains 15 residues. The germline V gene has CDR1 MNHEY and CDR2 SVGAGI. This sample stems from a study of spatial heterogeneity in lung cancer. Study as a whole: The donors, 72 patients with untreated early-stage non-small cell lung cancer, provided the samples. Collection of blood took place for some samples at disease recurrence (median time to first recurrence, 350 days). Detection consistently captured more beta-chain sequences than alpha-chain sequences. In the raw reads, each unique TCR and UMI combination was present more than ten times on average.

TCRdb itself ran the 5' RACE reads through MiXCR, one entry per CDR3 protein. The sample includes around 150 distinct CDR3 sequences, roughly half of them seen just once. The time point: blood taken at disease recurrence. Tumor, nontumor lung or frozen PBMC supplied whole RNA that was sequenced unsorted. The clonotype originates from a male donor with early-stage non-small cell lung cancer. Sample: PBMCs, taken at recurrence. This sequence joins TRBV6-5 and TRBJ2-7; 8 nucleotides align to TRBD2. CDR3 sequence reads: CASSIFSGIGYEQYF. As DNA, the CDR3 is TGTGCCAGCAGTATATTTAGCGGGATTGGCTACGAGCAGTACTTC.